This T cell receptor (beta chain) is from a study of blood T cell repertoires in COVID-19. Whole-study context: There were acute and convalescent COVID-19 samples, and they came from the United States, Italy and Spain. T cells, B-cell-depleted T cells, or PBMCs supplied cDNA or gDNA.

In the study's own analysis: Counts of nucleated cells, estimated from reference gene primer amplification, were obtained. Assay: immunoSEQ multiplex PCR; the TCRdb copy retains only in-frame clones and omits some. V and J calls plus clone size are reproduced from that table; the DNA served to infer D and trimming. Among some 200,000 clones, around nine tenths were seen once, and the ten largest hold about 1%. The CDR3 sequence is 18 residues long. Germline V gene data show CDR1 as SGHNT and CDR2 as YENEEA. Trimming removed 0 bases from V and 4 bases from J, with 21 bases in between. This chain joins TRBV11-3 and TRBJ1-1, with D possibly being TRBD1 (5 bases). Sequencing input: peripheral blood. This receptor was taken from a woman aged 18-35 years who had recovered from COVID-19. CDR3 coding DNA: TGTGCCAGCAGCTTAGATTACGTTTGGTGGGCCCAGGGCACTGAAGCTTTCTTT. This codes for CASSLDYVWWAQGTEAFF.